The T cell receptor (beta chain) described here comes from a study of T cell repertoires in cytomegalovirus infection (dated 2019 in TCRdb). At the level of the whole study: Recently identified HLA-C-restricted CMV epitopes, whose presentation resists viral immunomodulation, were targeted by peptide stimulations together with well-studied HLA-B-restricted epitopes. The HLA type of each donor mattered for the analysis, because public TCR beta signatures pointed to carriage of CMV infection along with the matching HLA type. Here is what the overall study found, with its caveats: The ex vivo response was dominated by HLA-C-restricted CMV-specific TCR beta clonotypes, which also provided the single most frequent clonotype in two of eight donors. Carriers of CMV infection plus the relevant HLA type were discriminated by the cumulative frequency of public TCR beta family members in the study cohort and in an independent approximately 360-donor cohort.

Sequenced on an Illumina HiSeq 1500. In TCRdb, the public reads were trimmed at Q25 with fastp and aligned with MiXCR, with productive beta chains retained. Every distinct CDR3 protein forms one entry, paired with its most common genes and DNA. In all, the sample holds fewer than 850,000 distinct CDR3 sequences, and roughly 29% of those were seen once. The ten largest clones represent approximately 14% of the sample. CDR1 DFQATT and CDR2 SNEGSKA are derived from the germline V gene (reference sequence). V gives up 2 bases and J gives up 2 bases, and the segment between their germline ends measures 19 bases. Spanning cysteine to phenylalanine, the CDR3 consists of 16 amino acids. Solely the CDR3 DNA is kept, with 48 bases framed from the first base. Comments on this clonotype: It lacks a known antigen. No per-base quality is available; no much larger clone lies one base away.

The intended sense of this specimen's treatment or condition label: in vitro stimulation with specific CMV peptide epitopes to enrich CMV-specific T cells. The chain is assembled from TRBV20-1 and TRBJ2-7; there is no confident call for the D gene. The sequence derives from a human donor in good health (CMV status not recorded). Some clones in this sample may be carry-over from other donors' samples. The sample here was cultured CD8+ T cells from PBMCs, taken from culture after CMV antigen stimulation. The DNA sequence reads TGCAGTGCTAGAAATAGGCCTAGAGATGCTCCCTACGAGCAGTACTTC. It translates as CSARNRPRDAPYEQYF.